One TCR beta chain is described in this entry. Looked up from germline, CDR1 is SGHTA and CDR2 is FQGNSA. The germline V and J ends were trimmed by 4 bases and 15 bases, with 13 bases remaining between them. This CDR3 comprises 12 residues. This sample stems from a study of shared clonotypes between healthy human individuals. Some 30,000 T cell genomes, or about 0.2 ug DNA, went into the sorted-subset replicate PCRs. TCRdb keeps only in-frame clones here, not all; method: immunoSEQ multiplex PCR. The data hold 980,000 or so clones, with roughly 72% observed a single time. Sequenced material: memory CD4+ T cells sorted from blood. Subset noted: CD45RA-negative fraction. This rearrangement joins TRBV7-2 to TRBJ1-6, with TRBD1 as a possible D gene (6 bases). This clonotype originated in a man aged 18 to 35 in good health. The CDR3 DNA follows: TGTGCCAGCAGCTACGGGGGGGCAGTCCTCCACTTT. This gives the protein CASSYGGAVLHF.